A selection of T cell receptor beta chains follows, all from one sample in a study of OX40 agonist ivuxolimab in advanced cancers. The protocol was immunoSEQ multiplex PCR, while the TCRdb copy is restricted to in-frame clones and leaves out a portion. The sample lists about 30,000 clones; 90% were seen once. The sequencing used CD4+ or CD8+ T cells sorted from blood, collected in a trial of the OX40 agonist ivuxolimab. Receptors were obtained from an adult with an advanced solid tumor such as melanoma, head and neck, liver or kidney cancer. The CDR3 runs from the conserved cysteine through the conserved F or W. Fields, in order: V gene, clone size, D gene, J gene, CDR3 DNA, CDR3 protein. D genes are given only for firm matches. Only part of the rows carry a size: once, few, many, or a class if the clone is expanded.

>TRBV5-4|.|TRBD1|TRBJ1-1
TGTGCCAGCAGCTGGGGGACAGCCCATAACACTGAAGCTTTCTTT
CASSWGTAHNTEAFF
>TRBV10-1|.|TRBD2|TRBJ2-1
TGCGCCAGCAGTGAGTCGGGGCGGGAGTTGTACAATGAGCAGTTCTTC
CASSESGRELYNEQFF
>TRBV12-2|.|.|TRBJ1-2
TGTGCAAGTCTGCAACCACGGACAGCGTATAACTATGGCTACACCTTC
CASLQPRTAYNYGYTF
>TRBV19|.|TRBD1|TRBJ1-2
TGTGCCAGCCTGGGACAGGACATACCGGGGGGCTATGGCTACACCTTC
CASLGQDIPGGYGYTF
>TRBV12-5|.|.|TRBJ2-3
TGTGCTAGTGGTTTGTGGGCCCCAGATACGCAGTATTTT
CASGLWAPDTQYF
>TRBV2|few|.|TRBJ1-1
TGTGCCAGCAGTGACAGTCAGAAAGAAGCTTTCTTT
CASSDSQKEAFF
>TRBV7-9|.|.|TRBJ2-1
TGTGCCAGCAGCCCCGGGACGGGCACCTCCTACAATGAGCAGTTCTTC
CASSPGTGTSYNEQFF
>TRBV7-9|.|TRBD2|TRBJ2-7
TGTGCCAGCAGCTCAGGACTAGCGGGAGACGAGCAGTACTTC
CASSSGLAGDEQYF
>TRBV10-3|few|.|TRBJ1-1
TGTGCCATCAGTGATCTTGTTGGTCTGAACACTGAAGCTTTCTTT
CAISDLVGLNTEAFF
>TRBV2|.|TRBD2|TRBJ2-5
TGTGCCAGCAGATGGACTAGCGGGAGGTTGGAGACCCAGTACTTC
CASRWTSGRLETQYF
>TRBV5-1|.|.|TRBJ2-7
TGCGCCAGCAGACAGGGATACGAGCAGTACTTC
CASRQGYEQYF
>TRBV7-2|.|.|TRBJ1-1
TGTGCCAGCAGCTTTTATGACACTGAAGCTTTCTTT
CASSFYDTEAFF
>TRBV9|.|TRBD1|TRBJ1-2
TGTGCCAGCAGCGACGGACAATCGACAGGGACACTTGGCTACACCTTC
CASSDGQSTGTLGYTF
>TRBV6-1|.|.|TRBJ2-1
TGTGCCAGCGGAGGCAGGGGAGTCAATGAGCAGTTCTTC
CASGGRGVNEQFF
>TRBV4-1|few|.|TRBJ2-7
TGCGCCAGCAGCCAAGATAACGGGGCCTACGAGCAGTACTTC
CASSQDNGAYEQYF
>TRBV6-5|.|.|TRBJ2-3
TGTGCCAGCAGTTACGGGCCAGCTCCCACAGATACGCAGTATTTT
CASSYGPAPTDTQYF
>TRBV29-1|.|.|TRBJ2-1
TGCAGCGTTGTTACTGGGGGAGCCGGGGGTGAGCAGTTCTTC
CSVVTGGAGGEQFF
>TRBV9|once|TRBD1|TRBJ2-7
TGTGCCAGCAGCGTAGGGTTAACAGGGGGCTACGAGCAGTACTTC
CASSVGLTGGYEQYF
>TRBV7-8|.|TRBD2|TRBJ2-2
TGTGCCAGCAGCTTAGTGGCCCTGCGGGGGGTGAACACCGGGGAGCTGTTTTTT
CASSLVALRGVNTGELFF
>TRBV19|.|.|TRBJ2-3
TGTGCCAGTAGTATAGCGAGAGTTTCTAGCACAGATACGCAGTATTTT
CASSIARVSSTDTQYF
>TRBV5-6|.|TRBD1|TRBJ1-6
TGTGCCAGCAGGCGGGGGACAGGAAATTCACCCCTCCACTTT
CASRRGTGNSPLHF
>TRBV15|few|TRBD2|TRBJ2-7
TGTGCCACCAGCAGAGTTCTAGCGGGAGACGAGCAGTACTTC
CATSRVLAGDEQYF
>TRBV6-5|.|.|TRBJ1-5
TGTGCCAGCAGTTCAGATCAGCCCCAGCATTTT
CASSSDQPQHF
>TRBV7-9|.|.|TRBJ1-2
TGTGCCAGGGGGCTTAAGAATGGCTACACCTTC
CARGLKNGYTF
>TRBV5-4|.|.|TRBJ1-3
TGTGCCAGCAGCTTACTCGGGACACCTGGAAACACCATATATTTT
CASSLLGTPGNTIYF
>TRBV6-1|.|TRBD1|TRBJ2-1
TGTGCCAGCAGAGCCGGGACAGGGGTATACAATGAGCAGTTCTTC
CASRAGTGVYNEQFF
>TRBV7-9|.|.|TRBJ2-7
TGTGCCAGCAGCTCCTCGACCGGGACACTCTCCTACGAGCAGTACTTC
CASSSSTGTLSYEQYF
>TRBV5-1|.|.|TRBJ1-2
TGCGCCAGCAGCTGGGACGGCCGTGCGGAGGACTTC
CASSWDGRAEDF
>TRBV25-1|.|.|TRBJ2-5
TGTGCCAGCAGTGAACCCGCCAGACAAGAGACCCAGTACTTC
CASSEPARQETQYF
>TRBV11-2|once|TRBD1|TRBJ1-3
TGTGCCAGCAGCATGCACAGGGGTGGAAACACCATATATTTT
CASSMHRGGNTIYF
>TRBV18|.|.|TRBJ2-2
TGTGCCAGCTCACCAGGGGCGAGCACCGGGGAGCTGTTTTTT
CASSPGASTGELFF